This TCR beta chain was identified in a study of blood T cell repertoires in COVID-19. Study as a whole: From the United States, Italy and Spain came samples of acute and convalescent COVID-19.

Original methodology: How many nucleated cells were present was estimated from reference gene primer amplification. Sequenced by immunoSEQ multiplex PCR; TCRdb stores in-frame clones only, minus some. The V and J calls and the clone size are those of that table, but D and trimming were determined from the DNA. The repertoire has some 120,000 clones, 70% to 80% of them found once; the top ten carry 37%. Germline loops: CDR1 KGHSH, CDR2 LQKENI. This CDR3 contains 15 residues. J lost 7 bases, V lost 1 base, and 2 bases had no gene match. The rearrangement joins TRBV18 to TRBJ1-6; 9 nucleotides align to TRBD1. The sample taken for sequencing was peripheral blood. This TCR was recovered from a man aged 35-49 years with active or convalescent COVID-19. In DNA, the CDR3 is TGTGCCAGCTCACCACGACAGGGGGGCAATTCACCCCTCCACTTT. This codes for CASSPRQGGNSPLHF.